This paragraph reports one T cell receptor beta chain. Its antigen remains unidentified. Per-base qualities were not stored, and no clone one base away is much larger. The data were obtained in a study of cytomegalovirus exposure and HLA in healthy donors (dated by TCRdb to 2017 to 2019). With regard to the full study: An earlier analysis of roughly 570 of the donors reported 250 to 350 Gb of sequence data and 100 million to 120 million unique TCR beta sequences obtained from 150 million to 200 million T cells. All discovery cohort repertoires had been generated using a single sequencing platform. The aim of the study was to test whether cataloging public T cell receptors could identify signatures of past pathogen exposure. Donor age, sex, ethnicity and CMV serostatus were compiled alongside the repertoire data. Besides the first cohort of 666 subjects, a separate validation cohort made up of roughly 120 different subjects was used. About 300 gigabases of sequencing data and tens of millions of unique TCR sequences were included in an early release covering about 600 HLA-typed donors. In the later analysis, no new phenotypic data were used to find candidate immune exposures; instead, reliance was placed on TCR beta sequences and their occurrence across donors. Typing coverage differed by locus: A, B, C, DRB1 and DQB1 were typed in roughly 620-630 donors, DQA1 in 522, DPA1 in around 580, and DPB1 in just under 490. To predict cytomegalovirus infection status, the study brought together high-throughput TCR immunosequencing, statistical association of individual TCRs with disease status, and machine learning. Both class I and class II loci were covered by HLA typing, at four-digit resolution. About five DR-DQ haplotypes were handled as single units for association and clustering because linkage in the cohort was strong. In an earlier analysis of roughly 600 of the donors, high-throughput TCR beta sequencing was used to judge whether each TCR beta V gene segment behaved as functional or pseudogenic. A later analysis re-analyzed previously published TCR beta repertoires from several hundred donors and added high-resolution HLA genotyping to study TCR occurrence patterns. On average, around 240,000 unique TCR beta nucleotide sequences were sequenced per donor among a few hundred genotyped donors of the cohort, with 15% to 20% of those sequences being non-productive. The study profiled the T cell repertoires of about 640 subjects by immunosequencing and related them to cytomegalovirus serostatus. A later genetic analysis used genome-wide SNP genotypes for about 60% of the 666 donors, treating that subset as a discovery cohort. Among the approximately 420 genotyped donors, about 83% belonged to the genetic ancestry cluster associated with self-reported Caucasian donors. The investigation overall reported the following: Specific HLA alleles were associated with 15,000 to 20,000 TCR beta sequences at a false discovery rate of 0.05 in a later analysis. The classifier was reported to diagnose cytomegalovirus status with high specificity and sensitivity in both the original and validation cohorts. Approximately 18 rarely observed V segments, including chromosome 9 orphons, were excluded from the earlier analysis of approximately 600 of the donors because counts were too low. In a later analysis, HLA-associated TCR beta chains were found to be more clonally expanded and to have lower generation probabilities than equally common non-associated chains. Because some donors lacked HLA typing at each locus, the association tests relied only on the typed subset. In a later genetic analysis, a missense DCLRE1C variant was associated with V-gene and J-gene trimming of TCR beta chains, and the association was replicated in an independent cohort. According to a later analysis, TCR association rates differed among HLA loci, with DRB1 alleles showing the most associated TCRs and HLA-C alleles showing the fewest. According to a later analysis, parvovirus B19, influenza, CMV and Epstein-Barr virus appeared linked to several top co-occurrence clusters. A cluster of highly shared sequence variants was judged likely to represent a technical artifact of the sequencing pipeline. According to a later analysis, most CMV-associated TCR beta chains appeared to be HLA-restricted, and the HLA associations seemed to be driven largely by CMV exposure. The authors suggested that the approach could potentially be extended to other disease states and immunological phenotypes. A further reported finding was that TCR beta sequences accurately predicted the HLA-A and HLA-B alleles for most subjects in the first cohort. For the cohort, immune exposure information was limited to CMV serostatus. A few of the identified cytomegalovirus-associated TCR beta chains were confirmed in vitro to be specific for cytomegalovirus antigens. Some IMGT-functional V segments, including TRBV6-2 and TRBV6-3, could not be told apart with the 87-base-pair reads, so those segments were excluded. An earlier analysis of some 590 of the donors showed that most TCR beta V segments appeared in productive rearrangements either about 90% or about 30% of the time, which broadly matched IMGT annotations. When HLA alleles, especially DR and DQ, strongly co-occurred, attributing TCR associations to individual alleles was difficult. Linkage disequilibrium might explain the correlated functional status among segregating V segments, but an unknown experimental factor could not be excluded. Most TCR sequences were seen in very few donors, while some public TCRs were found in many individuals. According to a later genetic analysis, donors in an Asian-associated ancestry cluster had fewer N-insertions in productive TCRs than the approximately 670-donor mean. Sequencing depth was assumed to be roughly uniform across donors in the presence/absence analyses, though that assumption may not hold. Only TCR beta chains were sequenced in this cohort, and the absence of alpha or paired-chain data limited detectable features. A total of about 180 TCR beta chains were listed by the study as associated with cytomegalovirus.

The cohort comprised 550 to 700 healthy bone marrow donors. At the time of sampling, all cohort members were nominally healthy, though unrecorded immune exposures were likely present. The donor tested CMV seronegative and was one of the 352 seronegative cohort members. Every donor gave a peripheral blood sample, and the peripheral blood mononuclear cells from that sample were used for TCR beta sequencing. The Qiagen DNeasy Blood Extraction Kit was used to extract genomic DNA from the blood cell samples. Library creation used the immunoSEQ multiplex PCR assay. A mixture of 60 forward primers for TCR Vbeta segments and 13 reverse primers for TCR Jbeta segments was used in the multiplex PCR. The CDR3 region of rearranged TCR beta genes was amplified from genomic DNA by a multiplex PCR assay. On the Illumina HiSeq System, the amplified TCR beta libraries were sequenced as 87-base-pair reads. In the source study's methods: In a later analysis, tens of millions of unique TCR beta chains were counted across the 500 to 850 repertoires, and approximately 11 million of these chains were shared by at least two donors. Raw reads were error-corrected and collapsed into unique sequences by a nearest-neighbor algorithm in which closely related sequences were merged to remove PCR and sequencing errors. V, D and J gene segments were assigned by aligning CDR3 sequences to IMGT reference sequences. For a sequence to be retained, a match of at least six nucleotides to both a V gene segment and a J gene segment was required. Rearrangements were classified as productive when the CDR3 lacked stop codons and remained in frame with V and J, and all other rearrangements were classified as non-productive. Following IMGT convention, CDR3 was defined as the stretch from the second conserved V-encoded cysteine to the conserved J-encoded phenylalanine. The earlier analysis of roughly 590 of the donors excluded any sequence lacking an unambiguous match to a single V gene segment. In an earlier analysis of a few hundred of the donors, V segments were called functional above 56.7% productive rearrangements and were called segregating when the between-donor standard deviation exceeded 5%. To diagnose cytomegalovirus status from the catalog of TCR beta chain sequences, a statistical classification framework was built. V and J gene assignment, in a later analysis, came from comparing TCR nucleotide sequences with IMGT/GENE-DB human TR gene sequences. Using the TCRdist pipeline, a later analysis assigned CDR3 sequences along with most-parsimonious VDJ recombination scenarios. In a later analysis, each TCR beta chain was defined by its CDR3 amino acid sequence together with its V-gene family, and reads lacking a unique V-gene family were excluded. As a way to deal with suspected cross-contamination and a sequencing artifact, a later analysis dropped 450 to 700 nucleotide sequences that were highly shared and had low generation probability. A later analysis calculated a clonal expansion index for each public chain from normalized within-repertoire ranks of inferred template counts. In a later analysis, generation probabilities were computed with a VDJ recombination model fitted to out-of-frame rearrangements, and the resulting probabilities were checked against IGoR. A later analysis scored TCR-TCR, TCR-HLA and TCR-CMV co-occurrence with hypergeometric tests, applying a repertoire-size bias correction to TCR pairs. False discovery rates were estimated in a later analysis by permuting HLA or CMV assignments 20 times. In a later analysis, co-occurring TCRs were grouped using DBSCAN, and TCRdist sequence similarity was added for clustering within HLA-allele-positive subsets. Co-occurrence clustering excluded repertoires with fewer than 30,000 or more than 120,000 public chains, plus five with anomalous nucleotide sharing. TCRdb took this table from immuneACCESS and kept in-frame rearrangements with V and J called. Such tables lack part of the clones; where checked against another copy, unresolved V genes explain under half of the gap, and the rest is unexplained. D and trimming come from the DNA, and the V and J calls and clone size come from that table. The table for this sample lists some 160,000 clones; over 60% of them were counted only once. The ten most abundant clones make up about 1.8% of the sample.

In the germline V gene, CDR1 corresponds to MNHNS and CDR2 to SASEGT. Trimming costs V 2 bases and J 3 bases, and their ends lie 14 bases apart. From the cysteine through the phenylalanine, the CDR3 covers 16 amino acids. The only DNA kept is the CDR3, 48 bases in frame from the first base. The sample comprised PBMCs. This receptor was taken from a woman in her thirties in good health and CMV-seronegative. The sequence links TRBV6-1 to TRBJ1-5, with the D gene not confidently named. Read as DNA, the sequence is TGTGCCAGCAGTGAAATCTTGGGCCAGATCAATCAGCCCCAGCATTTT. This codes for CASSEILGQINQPQHF.